The 28 T cell receptor beta chains reported below all come from one sample, sequenced in a study of low-dose radiotherapy and immunotherapy resistance in tumors. Time point here: after trial treatment. Treatment denoted: LDRT plus nivolumab, ipilimumab, low-dose cyclophosphamide and aspirin (RACIN trial). Alpha and beta chains were covered, as first-strand cDNA relied on TRAV- and TRBV-specific primers. The authors amplified TCRs for 15 to 25 PCR cycles with a constant-region primer and a V-primer adapter. MiXCR was run by TCRdb on the reads, yielding one entry per CDR3 protein. The sample includes about 84,000 distinct CDR3 sequences, 17% of them seen just once. The material sequenced was PBMCs, taken after low-dose radiotherapy plus immunotherapy. The receptor set was obtained from a male donor with prostate cancer.

This clonotype appeared many times. V and J are TRBV7-2 and TRBJ2-7, with 10 bases aligning to TRBD2. Germline CDR1 and CDR2: SGHTA and FQGNSA. CDR3 length equals 14 residues. V shed 5 bases, J shed 3 bases, and the junction held 4 bases outside the gene matches. The CDR3 DNA reads as TGTGCCAGCAGCGCCTCTAGCGGGGGCTACGAGCAGTACTTC. Protein: CASSASSGGYEQYF. Filled out from reference TRBV7-2 and TRBJ2-7, the complete variable domain reads GAGVSQSPSNKVTEKGKDVELRCDPISGHTALYWYRQSLGQGLEFLIYFQGNSAPDKSGLPSDRFSAERTGGSVSTLTIQRTQQEDSAVYLCASSASSGGYEQYFGPGTRLTVT.

This clonotype was observed at least ten times. The rearrangement uses TRBV7-9 and TRBJ2-5; 11 nucleotides align to TRBD1. The length of the CDR3 is 15 residues. Trimming removed 4 bases from V and 4 bases from J; junction bases left unmatched: 5. Germline values: CDR1 SEHNR, CDR2 FQNEAQ (reference sequence). The CDR3: CASSSGQGDGETQYF. In DNA, the CDR3 is TGTGCCAGCAGCTCGGGACAGGGGGACGGAGAGACCCAGTACTTC.

This clonotype was counted many times. The rearrangement uses TRBV18 and TRBJ2-1; 9 bases match TRBD1. Per the germline V gene, CDR1 is KGHSH and CDR2 is LQKENI. The CDR3 has 13 residues. The junction had 9 bases not matched to a gene; V was cut back by 6 bases and J by 12 bases. The CDR3 is CASSPGQGLTQFF. The CDR3, as DNA: TGTGCCAGCTCTCCGGGACAGGGTTTGACGCAGTTCTTC.

Only a few counts were recorded for this clonotype. The J gene is TRBJ2-7, the V gene TRBV20-1; TRBD2 agrees at 7 bases. The CDR3 length is 14 residues. From germline, CDR1 is DFQATT and CDR2 SNEGSKA (reference sequence). With 3 bases clipped from V and 1 base from J, the junction kept 6 bases outside the gene matches. CDR3 amino acids: CSARPGSGSYEQYF. The CDR3 DNA reads TGCAGTGCTAGGCCGGGTAGCGGGTCCTACGAGCAGTACTTC.

In this sample, this clonotype turned up many times. The chain links TRBV7-6 to TRBJ2-2, with no clear D. This CDR3 contains 16 residues. With 1 base removed from V and 1 base from J, the gap between germline ends came to 10 bases. Germline CDR1 reads SGHVS; CDR2 reads FNYEAQ. CDR3 in amino acids: CASSLDRAGNTGELFF. The CDR3 DNA is TGTGCCAGCAGCTTAGACCGGGCAGGGAACACCGGGGAGCTGTTTTTT.

This clonotype was recorded many times. The chain couples TRBV20-1 to TRBJ2-7; no clear D gene. This CDR3 region has 15 residues. Trimming stripped 6 bases from V and 5 bases from J, with 23 bases between. Germline CDR1 is DFQATT and CDR2 is SNEGSKA (reference sequence). The CDR3 loop reads CSAIQLLLSKDEQYF. The CDR3 coding sequence is TGCAGTGCCATACAACTTTTACTTAGCAAGGACGAGCAGTACTTC.

This clonotype has a count of ten or more. The chain couples TRBV6-2 or TRBV6-3 to TRBJ1-1; the D is unclear. The V gene lost 5 bases and the J gene lost 1 base, with 5 bases spanning the gap. The CDR3 spans 12 residues. Per germline, CDR1 MNHEY and CDR2 SVGEGT. The CDR3 DNA is TGTGCCAGCAGTCTACAGAACACTGAAGCTTTCTTT. Its protein product is CASSLQNTEAFF.

This clonotype was picked up many times. The V gene is TRBV7-8, the J gene TRBJ2-3; 8 bases fit TRBD1. In germline, CDR1 is SGHVS, CDR2 FQNEAQ. V lost 4 bases and J lost 4; bases outside the gene matches: 7. The CDR3 totals 15 residues. The CDR3 loop reads CASSSGQGVSDTQYF. The CDR3 DNA follows: TGTGCCAGCAGCTCCGGACAGGGAGTATCAGATACGCAGTATTTT.

This clonotype was counted ten times or more. The chain uses TRBV2 and TRBJ2-3; possibly TRBD1 for D (6 bases). The V end was cut by 10 bases, the J end by 2 bases, with 16 bases between. The germline V gene has CDR1 SNHLY and CDR2 FYNNEI. This CDR3 is built from 14 residues. The CDR3 is CATQTGIPTDTQYF. The CDR3 nucleotides are TGTGCCACCCAAACAGGGATTCCCACAGATACGCAGTATTTT.

Only a few counts were recorded for this clonotype. The limits of the CDR3 on the DNA are not certain, so only TCRdb's listed CDR3 is given. This chain connects TRBV29-1 to TRBJ2-2; no check of the table's D call, TRBD1, against the DNA was made. CDR1 is SQVTM, CDR2 ANQGSEA, per germline. Termini included, the CDR3 measures 19 amino acids. CDR3 loop: CSVEVAGISDSNTGELFFF.

This clonotype was seen many times. The rearrangement links TRBV6-8 to TRBJ2-1, with 10 nucleotides matching TRBD2. The ends lost 5 bases at V and 7 bases at J; junction bases unmatched: 8. This CDR3 has 15 residues. Germline V gives CDR1 MNHGY, CDR2 SAAAGT. This chain's CDR3 is CASSPSGLALNEQFF. The DNA for the CDR3 is TGTGCCAGCAGTCCTTCGGGACTAGCGTTGAATGAGCAGTTCTTC.

V and J are TRBV10-3 and TRBJ2-5; TRBD1 matches at 8 bases. The CDR3 has 14 residues. Germline V gene lookup returns CDR1 ENHRY and CDR2 SYGVKD. V shed 2 bases, J shed 6 bases, and the junction held 5 bases outside the gene matches. In DNA form, the CDR3 reads TGTGCCATCAGTGAGGGACAGGGCTTGCAGACCCAGTACTTC. Translated: CAISEGQGLQTQYF.

This clonotype was counted ten times or more. The chain carries TRBV6-2 or TRBV6-3 and TRBJ2-7, with 11 bases fitting TRBD1. V lost 2 bases, J lost 0 bases, and 9 bases stayed unmatched. CDR1 and CDR2 from the germline V gene are MNHEY and SVGEGT. This CDR3 comprises 18 residues. Here the CDR3 DNA reads TGTGCCAGCAGTTACAGTTCCCCCGGACAGGGGGCCTCCTACGAGCAGTACTTC. Protein product: CASSYSSPGQGASYEQYF.

This clonotype came up many times. The rearrangement joins TRBV5-4 to TRBJ2-3, with D hard to call. Germline CDR1 is SGHNT and CDR2 is YYREEE (reference sequence). The germline V and J ends were trimmed by 1 base and 6 bases, with 9 bases remaining between them. This CDR3 has 13 amino acids. CDR3 coding DNA: TGTGCCAGCAGCTTGCATGGGTTTGATACGCAGTATTTT. Amino acid sequence: CASSLHGFDTQYF.

This clonotype was seen at least ten times. The chain has TRBV28 and TRBJ2-3, with TRBD2 matching 16 bases. The ends lost 6 bases at V and 9 bases at J; junction bases unmatched: 3. The length of the CDR3 is 14 residues. Per germline, CDR1 MDHEN and CDR2 SYDVKM. The CDR3 here is CASSRGLAGGTQYF. Written as DNA, the CDR3 is TGTGCCAGCAGCCGGGGACTAGCGGGAGGGACGCAGTATTTT.

In this sample, this clonotype turned up many times. V gene TRBV12-3 or TRBV12-4 combines with J gene TRBJ2-3; a possible D gene is TRBD1 (6 bases). The CDR3 is 12 residues long. The ends were cut back, 6 bases at V and 5 bases at J, with 9 bases in the middle. CDR3 DNA sequence: TGTGCCAGCAGGGTAGGGGGAGATACGCAGTATTTT. It is translated as CASRVGGDTQYF.

This rearrangement joins TRBV5-1 to TRBJ1-1, with 7 bases that match TRBD1. After removal of 4 bases from V and 4 bases from J, the junction contained 7 bases not matched to a gene. This CDR3 is 14 amino acids long. Germline V gene sequence: CDR1 SGHRS, CDR2 YFSETQ. The CDR3 sequence: CASSPKDRPTEAFF. The CDR3 DNA sequence: TGCGCCAGCAGCCCGAAGGACAGGCCCACTGAAGCTTTCTTT.

This clonotype has ten or more counts. The V gene is TRBV7-2, the J gene TRBJ2-7, with D possibly called TRBD1 or TRBD2 (5 bases each). V lost 5 bases to trimming and J lost 2 bases, with 13 bases between them. The CDR3 spans 14 residues. The V gene's germline CDR1 is SGHTA and CDR2 FQGNSA. This CDR3 reads CASSLGGGTYEQYF. CDR3 DNA: TGTGCCAGCAGCCTTGGGGGTGGGACCTACGAGCAGTACTTC.

The sample holds many counts of this clonotype. CDR3 protein: CASRATGSSNQPQHF. The CDR3 DNA reads as TGTGCCAGCAGGGCAACAGGGAGTAGCAATCAGCCCCAGCATTTT. The V call is TRBV2, the J call TRBJ1-5; a possible D gene is TRBD1 (6 bases). V was shortened by 6 bases and J by 0 bases, with 12 bases between the two germline ends. The CDR3 sequence is 15 residues long. CDR1 and CDR2 from the germline V gene are SNHLY and FYNNEI.

This clonotype appeared many times. This chain links TRBV20-1 with TRBJ2-1, with 9 bases aligning to TRBD2. Germline assignment: CDR1 DFQATT and CDR2 SNEGSKA (reference sequence). The CDR3 extends over 14 amino acids. V lost 5 bases, J lost 3 bases, and 5 bases stayed unmatched. CDR3 region: CSAGSGRIYNEQFF. The CDR3 DNA follows: TGCAGTGCTGGAAGCGGGAGGATCTACAATGAGCAGTTCTTC.

Many counts were recorded for this clonotype. The chain is built from TRBV20-1 and TRBJ2-3; tentatively, D is TRBD2 (5 bases). The V end was cut by 6 bases, the J end by 6 bases, with 16 bases between. This CDR3 has 13 amino acids. Germline CDR1 DFQATT, CDR2 SNEGSKA (reference sequence). CDR3 in amino acids: CSAGAPRGDTQYF. CDR3 in DNA: TGCAGTGCGGGCGCGCCCCGCGGGGATACGCAGTATTTT.

This clonotype appeared many times. The rearrangement uses TRBV6-5 and TRBJ2-7; D might be TRBD1 or TRBD2, each matching 5 bases. V was pared by 6 bases and J by 10 bases, with 13 bases between. Germline CDR1 MNHEY, CDR2 SVGAGI. CDR3 length equals 11 residues. The CDR3 DNA follows: TGTGCCAGCAGGGCCGGGACCAGACAGTACTTC. Its translation: CASRAGTRQYF.

Concerning this clonotype: One base separates it from a far larger clone, so it is likely a read error. The chain uses TRBV6-2 or TRBV6-3 and TRBJ1-4; D remains unclear. V was trimmed by 5 bases and J by 4 bases, leaving 8 bases between them. CDR1 is MNHEY and CDR2 is SVGEGT in the germline V gene. CDR3 size: 13 residues. The CDR3 DNA reads as TGTGCCAGCAGTCATAGGTATAATGAAAAACTGTTTTTT. Translated, it gives CASSHRYNEKLFF.

This clonotype was picked up many times. The chain couples TRBV5-6 to TRBJ2-1; the match to TRBD2 covers 7 bases. V lost 2 bases and J lost 8; bases outside the gene matches: 10. The CDR3 totals 15 residues. Germline V gene sequence: CDR1 SGHDT, CDR2 YYEEEE. CDR3 bases: TGTGCCAGCAGCTTCCGGGGACTATCGGGCCATGAGCAGTTCTTC. As protein: CASSFRGLSGHEQFF.

This clonotype was observed at least ten times. This chain links TRBV9 with TRBJ1-6; D unresolved. Germline V gene data show CDR1 as SGDLS and CDR2 as YYNGEE. This CDR3 has 15 amino acids. V lost 4 bases and J lost 8, with 16 bases in between. The CDR3 protein is CASSPRRKEHSPLHF. CDR3 coding DNA: TGTGCCAGCAGCCCCCGTAGAAAAGAACATTCACCCCTCCACTTT.

This clonotype was seen ten or more times. The CDR3 DNA reads TGTGCCTGGAACGCGGACTCTAGCTCCTACAATGAGCAGTTCTTC. This codes for CAWNADSSSYNEQFF. The rearrangement uses TRBV30 and TRBJ2-1; a possible D gene is TRBD2 (5 bases). The germline V and J ends were trimmed by 4 bases and 0 bases, with 13 bases remaining between them. The germline V gene encodes CDR1 GTSNPN and CDR2 SVGIG (reference sequence). The CDR3 runs 15 residues. Full variable domain (remainder filled in from reference TRBV30 and TRBJ2-1): SQTIHQWPATLVQPVGSPLSLECTVEGTSNPNLYWYRQAAGRGLQLLFYSVGIGQISSEVPQNLSASRPQDRQFILSSKKLLLSDSGFYLCAWNADSSSYNEQFFGPGTRLTVL.

This clonotype was found a few times. The rearrangement joins TRBV10-3 to TRBJ2-6; D remains ambiguous. Germline V gene data show CDR1 as ENHRY and CDR2 as SYGVKD. The ends were cut back, 10 bases at V and 0 bases at J, with 19 bases in the middle. The CDR3 is made up of 17 amino acids. CDR3 DNA sequence: TGTGCCACGTCAGCTAGACCCTCCGGCTCTGGGGCCAACGTCCTGACTTTC. Translated: CATSARPSGSGANVLTF.

This clonotype appeared many times. This chain connects TRBV5-1 to TRBJ2-1; D is ambiguous. V was pared by 0 bases and J by 3 bases, with 7 bases between. The CDR3 consists of 14 residues. Germline CDR1 is SGHRS and CDR2 is YFSETQ. Here the CDR3 reads CASSLGDVYNEQFF. CDR3 bases: TGCGCCAGCAGCTTGGGGGATGTCTACAATGAGCAGTTCTTC.